Below are 16 T cell receptor beta chains sequenced from a single sample in a study of response to subunit inactivated influenza vaccine. TCRdb redid the calling of the RT-PCR reads with MiXCR, one entry per CDR3 protein. The sample lists roughly 190,000 distinct CDR3 sequences, approximately 12% seen once, with about 31% in the top ten. This same sample was also part of a study on T cells expressing NK-cell markers. As that study records: 5'RACE template switching with UMIs produced the TCR beta cDNA.

The source material was CD8+ T cells sorted from PBMCs, sampled 12 days after vaccination. These receptors were collected from a man between 50 and 59 years old who received an inactivated influenza vaccine.

This clonotype has only a few counts. This chain links TRBV12-3 or TRBV12-4 with TRBJ2-1; 8 bases match TRBD2. The V gene end was trimmed by 5 bases and the J gene end by 2 bases; junction bases not matched to a gene: 2. This CDR3 has 14 amino acids. The CDR3 loop reads CASSPGGAYNEQFF. DNA of the CDR3: TGTGCCAGCAGTCCGGGGGGGGCCTACAATGAGCAGTTCTTC.

A few counts support this clonotype. The gene calls are TRBV7-9 and TRBJ2-5, with 8 bases matching TRBD1. This CDR3 has 13 amino acids. The germline V gene has CDR1 SEHNR and CDR2 FQNEAQ (reference sequence). J lost 4 bases, V lost 6 bases, and 4 bases had no gene match. CDR3 protein: CASSPGGLETQYF. Here the CDR3 DNA reads TGTGCCAGCAGTCCAGGGGGCTTAGAGACCCAGTACTTC.

This clonotype turned up a few times. The chain uses TRBV4-3 and TRBJ1-5; D not certain. With 0 bases removed from V and 4 bases from J, the gap between germline ends came to 4 bases. This CDR3 contains 13 residues. Germline CDR1 is LGHNA and CDR2 is YSLEER. The CDR3 nucleotides read TGCGCCAGCAGCCAAGAATGGAATCAGCCCCAGCATTTT. It specifies CASSQEWNQPQHF.

This clonotype came up a few times. This chain connects TRBV11-2 to TRBJ2-7; TRBD2 is a possible D gene (6 bases). Trimming stripped 0 bases from V and 0 bases from J, with 12 bases between. The CDR3 extends over 16 amino acids. CDR1 is SGHAT, CDR2 FQNNGV, per germline. The CDR3 here is CASSLEGGPDSYEQYF. The CDR3 nucleotides are TGTGCCAGCAGCTTAGAGGGGGGTCCAGACTCCTACGAGCAGTACTTC.

The J gene is TRBJ2-1, the V gene TRBV7-9, with 9 bases aligning to TRBD1. Germline V gene lookup returns CDR1 SEHNR and CDR2 FQNEAQ (reference sequence). The J segment lost 7 bases and the V segment lost 6 bases, leaving 16 bases of the junction unmatched. This CDR3 contains 17 residues. The CDR3 coding sequence is TGTGCCAGCAGATGGCCCGGGACAGGGTCTATGGAAAATGAGCAGTTCTTC. It translates to CASRWPGTGSMENEQFF. Variable domain in full (rest from reference TRBV7-9 and TRBJ2-1): DTGVSQNPRHKITKRGQNVTFRCDPISEHNRLYWYRQTLGQGPEFLTYFQNEAQLEKSRLLSDRFSAERPKGSFSTLEIQRTEQGDSAMYLCASRWPGTGSMENEQFFGPGTRLTVL.

The V gene is TRBV20-1, the J gene TRBJ2-1; TRBD2 aligns across 9 bases. The V segment lost 6 bases and the J segment 10 bases; nucleotides outside the gene matches: 16. The CDR3 length is 15 residues. The germline CDR1 and CDR2 sequences are DFQATT and SNEGSKA (reference sequence). The CDR3: CSATSLAGFWIEQFF. The CDR3 DNA reads as TGCAGTGCCACCTCCCTAGCGGGGTTTTGGATCGAGCAGTTCTTC.

This rearrangement joins TRBV2 to TRBJ2-5, with D possibly TRBD2 on 5 matching bases. Trimming removed 1 base from V and 5 bases from J, with 14 bases in between. Germline values: CDR1 SNHLY, CDR2 FYNNEI. CDR3 length equals 15 residues. In DNA, the CDR3 is TGTGCCAGCAGTGAAGGTCTATCGGGGTTCGAGACCCAGTACTTC. Amino acids: CASSEGLSGFETQYF.

This clonotype has only a few counts. The chain combines TRBV28 with TRBJ2-1; D ambiguous. Trimming pared 7 bases from V and 3 bases from J, leaving 4 bases between. Per germline, CDR1 MDHEN and CDR2 SYDVKM. The CDR3 runs to 11 residues. Here the CDR3 DNA reads TGTGCCAGCAACTACTACAATGAGCAGTTCTTC. Protein sequence: CASNYYNEQFF.

This clonotype was seen repeatedly, ten times or more. J is TRBJ2-1 and V is TRBV12-3 or TRBV12-4; D is perhaps TRBD2 (5 bases). This CDR3 comprises 13 residues. Between the trimmed V and J ends, which lost 4 bases and 6 bases, there was a span of 10 bases. The DNA for the CDR3 is TGTGCCAGCAGTTACACTAGAATCAATGAGCAGTTCTTC. Its translation is CASSYTRINEQFF.

This clonotype has a handful of counts. This chain links TRBV6-2 or TRBV6-3 with TRBJ2-7; unclear D gene. The germline V and J ends were trimmed by 8 bases and 4 bases, with 15 bases remaining between them. CDR3 length equals 13 residues. Looked up from germline, CDR1 is MNHEY and CDR2 is SVGEGT. CDR3 residues: CASAFSILYEQYF. The CDR3, as DNA: TGTGCCAGCGCTTTTTCGATCTTATACGAGCAGTACTTC.

This clonotype showed up just a few times. The chain has TRBV27 and TRBJ2-2, with 8 bases fitting TRBD2. The CDR3 loop spans 16 amino acids. The germline CDR1 and CDR2 sequences are MNHEY and SMNVEV (reference sequence). Losses at the gene ends were 5 bases for V and 5 bases for J; bases not matched to a gene: 10. The CDR3 region has the DNA TGTGCCAGCAGTCCCCAGCGGGAGATGTGGACCGGGGAGCTGTTTTTT. Its translation is CASSPQREMWTGELFF.

This sequence joins TRBV29-1 and TRBJ2-5; 9 bases align to TRBD2. CDR3 size: 14 residues. Germline values: CDR1 SQVTM, CDR2 ANQGSEA. Losses at the gene ends were 3 bases for V and 5 bases for J; bases not matched to a gene: 7. CDR3 protein: CSVEGLAGIETQYF. The CDR3 DNA reads as TGCAGCGTTGAGGGGCTAGCGGGGATCGAGACCCAGTACTTC.

The J gene is TRBJ2-7, the V gene TRBV4-2, with a weak D call TRBD1 (5 bases). V lost 0 bases and J lost 3, with 9 bases in between. The CDR3 loop spans 14 amino acids. The germline CDR1 and CDR2 sequences are LGHNA and YNFKEQ. The CDR3 nucleotides are TGTGCCAGCAGCCAAGATTGGGGCTTCTACGAGCAGTACTTC. The encoded protein is CASSQDWGFYEQYF.

The V gene is TRBV4-3, the J gene TRBJ2-5; D possibly matches TRBD1 or TRBD2 (5 bases each). V was clipped by 0 bases and J by 5 bases, with 13 bases between them. CDR3 length: 15 residues. Germline CDR1 LGHNA, CDR2 YSLEER. CDR3 protein: CASSQDGTGWETQYF. The CDR3 nucleotides read TGCGCCAGCAGCCAAGATGGGACCGGATGGGAGACCCAGTACTTC.

This sequence joins TRBV20-1 and TRBJ2-7; weak D call: TRBD1 (6 bases). The CDR3 contains 13 residues. CDR1 and CDR2 (germline): DFQATT, SNEGSKA (reference sequence). V shed 6 bases and J shed 3 bases, with 15 bases lying between them. The CDR3 region has the DNA TGCAGTGCCCCTGGGGACACATTCTACGAGCAGTACTTC. It is translated as CSAPGDTFYEQYF.

This clonotype was picked up a small number of times. The rearrangement links TRBV12-3 or TRBV12-4 to TRBJ1-1; 7 positions match TRBD1. V was pared by 3 bases and J by 6 bases, with 7 bases of the junction left unmatched. This CDR3 contains 14 residues. CDR3 nucleotides: TGTGCCAGCAGTTTCAGCAGGGGGAGTTCTGAAGCTTTCTTT. Translation gives CASSFSRGSSEAFF.